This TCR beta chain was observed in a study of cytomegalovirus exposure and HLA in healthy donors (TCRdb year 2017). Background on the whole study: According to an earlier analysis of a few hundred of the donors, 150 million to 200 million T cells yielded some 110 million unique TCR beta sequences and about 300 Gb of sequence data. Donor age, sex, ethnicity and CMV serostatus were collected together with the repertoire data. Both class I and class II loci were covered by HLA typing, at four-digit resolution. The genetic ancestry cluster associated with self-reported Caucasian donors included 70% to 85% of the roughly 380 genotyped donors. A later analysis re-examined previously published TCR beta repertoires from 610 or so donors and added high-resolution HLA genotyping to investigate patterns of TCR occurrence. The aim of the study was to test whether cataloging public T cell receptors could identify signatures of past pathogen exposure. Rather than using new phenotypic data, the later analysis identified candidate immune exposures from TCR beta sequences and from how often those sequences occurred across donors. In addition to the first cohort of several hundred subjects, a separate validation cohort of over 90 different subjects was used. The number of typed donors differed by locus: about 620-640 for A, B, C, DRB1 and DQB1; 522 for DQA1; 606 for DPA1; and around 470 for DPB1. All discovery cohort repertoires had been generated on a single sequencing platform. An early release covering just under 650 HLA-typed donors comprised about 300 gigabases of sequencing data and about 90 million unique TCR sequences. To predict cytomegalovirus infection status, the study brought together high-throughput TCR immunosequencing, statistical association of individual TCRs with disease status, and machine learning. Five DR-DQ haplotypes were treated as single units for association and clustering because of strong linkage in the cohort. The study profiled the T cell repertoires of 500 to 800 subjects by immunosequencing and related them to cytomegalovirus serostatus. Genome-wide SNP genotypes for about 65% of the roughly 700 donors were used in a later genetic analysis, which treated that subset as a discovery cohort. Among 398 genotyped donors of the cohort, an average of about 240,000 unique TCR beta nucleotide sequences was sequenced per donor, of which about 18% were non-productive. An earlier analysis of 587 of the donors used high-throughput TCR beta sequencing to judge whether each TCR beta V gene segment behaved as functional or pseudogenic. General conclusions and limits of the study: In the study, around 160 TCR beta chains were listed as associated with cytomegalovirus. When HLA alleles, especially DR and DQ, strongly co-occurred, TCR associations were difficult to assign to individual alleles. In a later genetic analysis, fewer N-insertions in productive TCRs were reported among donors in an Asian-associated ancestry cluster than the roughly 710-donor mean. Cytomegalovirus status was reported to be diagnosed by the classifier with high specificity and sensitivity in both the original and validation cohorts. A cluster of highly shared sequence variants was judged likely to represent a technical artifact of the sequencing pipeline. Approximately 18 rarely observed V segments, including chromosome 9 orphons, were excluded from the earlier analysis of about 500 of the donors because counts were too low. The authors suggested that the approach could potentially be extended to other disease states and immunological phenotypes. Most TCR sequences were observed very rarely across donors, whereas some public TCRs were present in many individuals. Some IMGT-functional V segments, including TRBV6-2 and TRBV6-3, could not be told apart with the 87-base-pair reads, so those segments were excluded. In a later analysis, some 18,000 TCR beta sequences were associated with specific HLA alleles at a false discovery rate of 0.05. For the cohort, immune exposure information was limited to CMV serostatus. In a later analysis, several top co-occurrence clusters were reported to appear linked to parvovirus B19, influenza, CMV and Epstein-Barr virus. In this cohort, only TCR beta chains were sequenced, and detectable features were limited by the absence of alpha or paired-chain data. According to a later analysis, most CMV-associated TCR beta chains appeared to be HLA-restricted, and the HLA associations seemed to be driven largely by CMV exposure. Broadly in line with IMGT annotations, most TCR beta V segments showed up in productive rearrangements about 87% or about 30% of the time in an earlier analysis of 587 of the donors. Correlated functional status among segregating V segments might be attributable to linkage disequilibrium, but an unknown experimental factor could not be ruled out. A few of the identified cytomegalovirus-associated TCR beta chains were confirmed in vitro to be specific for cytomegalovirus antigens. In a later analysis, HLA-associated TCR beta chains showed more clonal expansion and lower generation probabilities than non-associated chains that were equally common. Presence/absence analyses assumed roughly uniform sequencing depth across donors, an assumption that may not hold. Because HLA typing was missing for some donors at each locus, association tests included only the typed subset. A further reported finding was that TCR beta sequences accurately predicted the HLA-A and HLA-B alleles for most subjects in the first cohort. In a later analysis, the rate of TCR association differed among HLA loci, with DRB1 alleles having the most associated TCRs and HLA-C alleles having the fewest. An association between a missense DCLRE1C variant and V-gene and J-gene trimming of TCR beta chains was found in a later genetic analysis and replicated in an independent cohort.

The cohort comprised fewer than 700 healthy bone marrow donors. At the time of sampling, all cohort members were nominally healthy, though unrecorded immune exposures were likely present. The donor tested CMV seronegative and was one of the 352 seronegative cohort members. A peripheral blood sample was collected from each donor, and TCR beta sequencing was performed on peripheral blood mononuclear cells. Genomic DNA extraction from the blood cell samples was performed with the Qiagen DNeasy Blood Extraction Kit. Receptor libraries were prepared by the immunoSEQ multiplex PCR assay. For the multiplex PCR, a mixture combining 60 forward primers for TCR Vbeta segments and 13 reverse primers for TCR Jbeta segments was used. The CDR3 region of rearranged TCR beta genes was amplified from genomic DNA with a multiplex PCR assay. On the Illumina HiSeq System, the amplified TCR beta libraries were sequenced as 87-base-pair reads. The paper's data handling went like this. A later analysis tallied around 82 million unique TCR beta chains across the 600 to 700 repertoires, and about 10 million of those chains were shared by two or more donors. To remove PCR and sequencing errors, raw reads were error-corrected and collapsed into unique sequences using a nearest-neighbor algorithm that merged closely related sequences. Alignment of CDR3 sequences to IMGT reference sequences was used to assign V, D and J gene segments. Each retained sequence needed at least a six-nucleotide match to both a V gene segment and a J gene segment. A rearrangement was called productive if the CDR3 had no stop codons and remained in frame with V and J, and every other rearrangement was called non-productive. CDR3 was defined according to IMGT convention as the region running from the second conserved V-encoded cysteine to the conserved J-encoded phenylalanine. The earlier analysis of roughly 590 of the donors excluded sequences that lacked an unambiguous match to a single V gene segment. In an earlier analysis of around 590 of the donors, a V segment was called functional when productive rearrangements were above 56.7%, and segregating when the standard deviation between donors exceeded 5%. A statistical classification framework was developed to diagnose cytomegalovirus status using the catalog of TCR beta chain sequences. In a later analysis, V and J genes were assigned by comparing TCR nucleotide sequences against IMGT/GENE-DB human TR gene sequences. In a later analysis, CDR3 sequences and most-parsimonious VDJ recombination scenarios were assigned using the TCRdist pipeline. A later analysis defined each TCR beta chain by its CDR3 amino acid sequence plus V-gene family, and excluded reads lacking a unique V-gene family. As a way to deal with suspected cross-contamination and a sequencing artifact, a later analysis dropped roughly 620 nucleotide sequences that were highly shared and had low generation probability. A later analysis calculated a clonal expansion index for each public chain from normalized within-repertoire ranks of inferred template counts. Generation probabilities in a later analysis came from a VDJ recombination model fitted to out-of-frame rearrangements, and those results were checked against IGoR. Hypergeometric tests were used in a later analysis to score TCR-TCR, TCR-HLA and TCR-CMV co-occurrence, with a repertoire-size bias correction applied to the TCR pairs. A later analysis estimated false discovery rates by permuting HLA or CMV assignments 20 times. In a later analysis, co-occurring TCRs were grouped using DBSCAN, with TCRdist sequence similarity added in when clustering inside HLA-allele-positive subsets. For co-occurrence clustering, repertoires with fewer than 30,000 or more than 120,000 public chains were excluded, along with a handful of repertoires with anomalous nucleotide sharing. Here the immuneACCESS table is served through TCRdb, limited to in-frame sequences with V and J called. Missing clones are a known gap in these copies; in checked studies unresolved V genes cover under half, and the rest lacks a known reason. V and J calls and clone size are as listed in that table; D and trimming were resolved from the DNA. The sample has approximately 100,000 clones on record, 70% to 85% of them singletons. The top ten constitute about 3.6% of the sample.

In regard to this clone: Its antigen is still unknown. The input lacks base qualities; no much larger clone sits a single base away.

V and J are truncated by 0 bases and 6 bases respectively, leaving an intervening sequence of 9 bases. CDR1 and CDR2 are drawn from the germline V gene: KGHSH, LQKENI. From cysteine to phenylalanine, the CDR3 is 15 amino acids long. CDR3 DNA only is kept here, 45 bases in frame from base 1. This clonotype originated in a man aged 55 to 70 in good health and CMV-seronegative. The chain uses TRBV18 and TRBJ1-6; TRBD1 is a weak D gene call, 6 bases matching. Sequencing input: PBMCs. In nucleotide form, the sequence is TGTGCCAGCTCACCACCGGGCAGGGGTAATTCACCCCTCCACTTT. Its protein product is CASSPPGRGNSPLHF.